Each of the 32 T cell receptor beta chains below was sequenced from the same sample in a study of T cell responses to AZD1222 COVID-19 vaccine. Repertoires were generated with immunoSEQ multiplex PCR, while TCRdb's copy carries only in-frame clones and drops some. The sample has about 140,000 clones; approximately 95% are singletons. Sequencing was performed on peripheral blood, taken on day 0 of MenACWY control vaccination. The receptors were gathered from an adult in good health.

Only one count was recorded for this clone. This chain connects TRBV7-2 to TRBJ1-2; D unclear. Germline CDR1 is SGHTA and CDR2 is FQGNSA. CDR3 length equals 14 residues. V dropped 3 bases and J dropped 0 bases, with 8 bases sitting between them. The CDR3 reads CASSFSTTNYGYTF. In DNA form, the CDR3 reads TGTGCCAGCAGCTTTAGCACTACTAACTATGGCTACACCTTC. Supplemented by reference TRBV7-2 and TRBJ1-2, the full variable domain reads GAGVSQSPSNKVTEKGKDVELRCDPISGHTALYWYRQSLGQGLEFLIYFQGNSAPDKSGLPSDRFSAERTGGSVSTLTIQRTQQEDSAVYLCASSFSTTNYGYTFGSGTRLTVV.

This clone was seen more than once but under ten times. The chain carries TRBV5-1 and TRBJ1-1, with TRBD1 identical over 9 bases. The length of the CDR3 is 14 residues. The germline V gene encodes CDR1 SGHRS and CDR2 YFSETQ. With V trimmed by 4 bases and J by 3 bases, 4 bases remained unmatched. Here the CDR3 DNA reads TGCGCCAGCAGCCCGGGACAGGGACACACTGAAGCTTTCTTT. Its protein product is CASSPGQGHTEAFF. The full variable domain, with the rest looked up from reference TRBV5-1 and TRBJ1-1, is KAGVTQTPRYLIKTRGQQVTLSCSPISGHRSVSWYQQTPGQGLQFLFEYFSETQRNKGNFPGRFSGRQFSNSRSEMNVSTLELGDSALYLCASSPGQGHTEAFFGQGTRLTVV.

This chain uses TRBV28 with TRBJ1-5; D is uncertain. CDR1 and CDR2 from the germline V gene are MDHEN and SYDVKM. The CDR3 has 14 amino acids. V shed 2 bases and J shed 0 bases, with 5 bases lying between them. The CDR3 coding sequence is TGTGCCAGCAGTTTAGCTTATAGCAATCAGCCCCAGCATTTT. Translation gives CASSLAYSNQPQHF.

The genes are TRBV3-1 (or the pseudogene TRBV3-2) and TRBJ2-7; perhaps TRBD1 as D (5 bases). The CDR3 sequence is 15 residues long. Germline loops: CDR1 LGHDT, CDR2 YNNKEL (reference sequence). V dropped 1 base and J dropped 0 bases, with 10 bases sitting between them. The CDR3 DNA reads TGTGCCAGCAGCCAAGGATACAGGACCTCCTACGAGCAGTACTTC. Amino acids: CASSQGYRTSYEQYF.

The CDR3, as DNA: TGTGCCAGCAGCTTGAGTAGGTTCGATTCACCCCTCCACTTT. It translates to CASSLSRFDSPLHF. This rearrangement joins TRBV7-8 to TRBJ1-6; D gene uncertain. The CDR3 runs 14 residues. V was cut by 3 bases and J by 8 bases, with 11 bases left in between. Germline values: CDR1 SGHVS, CDR2 FQNEAQ.

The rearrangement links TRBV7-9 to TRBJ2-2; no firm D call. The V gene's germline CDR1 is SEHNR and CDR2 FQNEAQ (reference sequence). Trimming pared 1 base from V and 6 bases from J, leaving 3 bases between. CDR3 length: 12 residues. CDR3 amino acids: CASSLGSGELFF. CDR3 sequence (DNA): TGTGCCAGCAGCTTAGGGTCCGGGGAGCTGTTTTTT.

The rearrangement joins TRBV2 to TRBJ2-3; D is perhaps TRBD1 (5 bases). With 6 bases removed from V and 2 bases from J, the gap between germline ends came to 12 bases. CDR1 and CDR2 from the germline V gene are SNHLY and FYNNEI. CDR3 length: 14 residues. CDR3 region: CASSQQVTTDTQYF. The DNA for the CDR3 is TGTGCCAGCAGCCAACAGGTAACCACAGATACGCAGTATTTT.

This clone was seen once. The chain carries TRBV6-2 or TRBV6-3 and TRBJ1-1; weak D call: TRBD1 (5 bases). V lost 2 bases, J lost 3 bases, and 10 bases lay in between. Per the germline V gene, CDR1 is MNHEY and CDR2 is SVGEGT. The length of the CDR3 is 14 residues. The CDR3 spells CASSYGRGDTEAFF. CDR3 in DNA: TGTGCCAGCAGTTACGGCCGGGGGGACACTGAAGCTTTCTTT.

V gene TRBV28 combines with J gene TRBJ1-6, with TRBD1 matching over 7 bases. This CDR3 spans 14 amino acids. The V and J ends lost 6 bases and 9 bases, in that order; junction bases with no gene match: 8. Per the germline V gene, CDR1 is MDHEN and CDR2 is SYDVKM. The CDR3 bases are TGTGCCAGCAGGGAACAGGGGTTGGGTTCACCCCTCCACTTT. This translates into CASREQGLGSPLHF.

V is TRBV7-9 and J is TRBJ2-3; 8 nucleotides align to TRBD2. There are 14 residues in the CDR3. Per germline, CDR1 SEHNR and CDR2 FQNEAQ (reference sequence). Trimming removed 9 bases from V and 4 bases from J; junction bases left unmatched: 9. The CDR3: CASWSGRRADTQYF. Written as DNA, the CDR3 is TGTGCCAGTTGGAGCGGGAGAAGGGCAGATACGCAGTATTTT.

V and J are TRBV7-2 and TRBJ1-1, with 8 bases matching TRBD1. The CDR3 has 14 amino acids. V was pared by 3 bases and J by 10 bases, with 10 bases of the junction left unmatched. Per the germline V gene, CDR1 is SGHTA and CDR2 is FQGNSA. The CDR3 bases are TGTGCCAGCAGCTTGGACCGGACAGGGCTGCGAGCTTTCTTT. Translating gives CASSLDRTGLRAFF.

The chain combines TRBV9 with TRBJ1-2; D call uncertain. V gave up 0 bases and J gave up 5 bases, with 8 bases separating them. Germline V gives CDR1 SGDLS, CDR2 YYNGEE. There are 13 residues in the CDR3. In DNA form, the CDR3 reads TGTGCCAGCAGCGTAGCAGGAGGGTATGGCTACACCTTC. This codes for CASSVAGGYGYTF.

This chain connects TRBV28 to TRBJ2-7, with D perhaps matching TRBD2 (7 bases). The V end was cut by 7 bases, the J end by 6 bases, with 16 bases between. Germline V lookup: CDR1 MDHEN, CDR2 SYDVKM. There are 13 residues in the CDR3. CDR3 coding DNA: TGTGCCAGCATGGGGGGGGCCTTTCGCGAGCAGTACTTC. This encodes CASMGGAFREQYF.

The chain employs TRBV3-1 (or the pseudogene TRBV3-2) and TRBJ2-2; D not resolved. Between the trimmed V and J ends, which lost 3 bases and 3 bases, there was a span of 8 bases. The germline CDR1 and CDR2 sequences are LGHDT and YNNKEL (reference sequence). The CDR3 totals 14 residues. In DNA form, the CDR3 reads TGTGCCAGCAGCCAGCGGACGGACACCGGGGAGCTGTTTTTT. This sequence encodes CASSQRTDTGELFF.

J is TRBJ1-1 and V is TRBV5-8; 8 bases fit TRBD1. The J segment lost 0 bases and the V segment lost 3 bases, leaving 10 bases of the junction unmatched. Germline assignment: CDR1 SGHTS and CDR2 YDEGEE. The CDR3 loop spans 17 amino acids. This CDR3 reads CASSSGRMTGVNTEAFF. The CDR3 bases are TGTGCCAGCAGCTCAGGGAGAATGACAGGGGTGAACACTGAAGCTTTCTTT.

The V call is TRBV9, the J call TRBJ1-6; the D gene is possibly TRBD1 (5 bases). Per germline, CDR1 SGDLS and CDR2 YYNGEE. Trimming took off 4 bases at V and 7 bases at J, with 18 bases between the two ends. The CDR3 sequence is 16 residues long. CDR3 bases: TGTGCCAGCAGCCAAAGCCCAGGGTGGAGGAATTCACCCCTCCACTTT. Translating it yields CASSQSPGWRNSPLHF.

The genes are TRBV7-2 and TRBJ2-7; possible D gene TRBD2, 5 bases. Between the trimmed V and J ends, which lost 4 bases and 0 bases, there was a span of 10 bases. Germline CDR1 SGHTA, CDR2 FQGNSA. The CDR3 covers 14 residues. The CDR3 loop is CASSSQDSSYEQYF. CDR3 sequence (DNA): TGTGCCAGCAGCTCCCAGGACTCCTCCTACGAGCAGTACTTC.

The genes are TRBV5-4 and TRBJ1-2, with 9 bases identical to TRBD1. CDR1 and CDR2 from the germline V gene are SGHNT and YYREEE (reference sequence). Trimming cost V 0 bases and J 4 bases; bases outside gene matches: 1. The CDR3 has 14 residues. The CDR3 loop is CASSLDRGPYGYTF. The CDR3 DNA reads TGTGCCAGCAGCTTGGACAGGGGGCCCTATGGCTACACCTTC.

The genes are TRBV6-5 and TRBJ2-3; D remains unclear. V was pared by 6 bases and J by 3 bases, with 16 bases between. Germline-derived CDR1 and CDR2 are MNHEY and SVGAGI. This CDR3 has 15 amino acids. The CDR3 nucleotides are TGTGCCAGCAGGTCGGACGCTGTCAGGACAGATACGCAGTATTTT. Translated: CASRSDAVRTDTQYF.

CDR3 amino acids: CATSVGPKGGTEAFF. The CDR3 DNA reads as TGTGCCACCAGCGTAGGCCCAAAGGGTGGCACTGAAGCTTTCTTT. The chain carries TRBV15 and TRBJ1-1; the D is unclear. Looked up from germline, CDR1 is LNHNV and CDR2 is YYDKDF (reference sequence). V was trimmed by 5 bases and J by 4 bases, leaving 17 bases between them. The CDR3 has 15 residues.

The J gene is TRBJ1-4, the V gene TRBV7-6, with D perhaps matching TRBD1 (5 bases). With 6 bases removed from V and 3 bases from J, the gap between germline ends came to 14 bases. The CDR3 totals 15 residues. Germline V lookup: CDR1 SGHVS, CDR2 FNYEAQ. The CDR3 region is CASRGFRGPNEKLFF. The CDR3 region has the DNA TGTGCCAGCAGGGGATTCCGGGGCCCTAATGAAAAACTGTTTTTT.

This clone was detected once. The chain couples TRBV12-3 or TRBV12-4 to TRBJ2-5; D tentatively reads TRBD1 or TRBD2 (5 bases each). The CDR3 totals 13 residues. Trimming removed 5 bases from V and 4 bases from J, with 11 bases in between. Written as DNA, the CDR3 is TGTGCCAGCAGTCTTGCAGGGACAGAGACCCAGTACTTC. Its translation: CASSLAGTETQYF.

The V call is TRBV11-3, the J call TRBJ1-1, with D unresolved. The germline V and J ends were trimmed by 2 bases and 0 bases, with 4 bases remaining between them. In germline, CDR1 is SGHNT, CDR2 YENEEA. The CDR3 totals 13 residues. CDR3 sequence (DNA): TGTGCCAGCAGCTTAAAGGTGAACACTGAAGCTTTCTTT. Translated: CASSLKVNTEAFF.

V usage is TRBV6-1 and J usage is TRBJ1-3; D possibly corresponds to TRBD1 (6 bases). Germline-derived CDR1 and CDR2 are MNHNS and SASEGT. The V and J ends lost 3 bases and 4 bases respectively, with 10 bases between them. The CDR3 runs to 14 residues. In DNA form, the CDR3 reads TGTGCCAGCAGTGATCAGGGGTGGGGAAACACCATATATTTT. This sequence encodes CASSDQGWGNTIYF.

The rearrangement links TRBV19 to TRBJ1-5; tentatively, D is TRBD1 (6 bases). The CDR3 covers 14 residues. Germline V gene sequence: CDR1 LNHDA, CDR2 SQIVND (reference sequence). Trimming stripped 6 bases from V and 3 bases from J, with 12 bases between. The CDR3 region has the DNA TGTGCCAGTAGACCTACAGGGAACAATCAGCCCCAGCATTTT. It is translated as CASRPTGNNQPQHF.

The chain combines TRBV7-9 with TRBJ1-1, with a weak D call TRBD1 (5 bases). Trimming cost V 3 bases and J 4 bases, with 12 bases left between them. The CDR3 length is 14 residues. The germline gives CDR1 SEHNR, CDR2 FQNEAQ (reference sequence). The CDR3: CASSLGQESTEAFF. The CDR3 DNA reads TGTGCCAGCAGCTTGGGGCAGGAATCCACTGAAGCTTTCTTT.

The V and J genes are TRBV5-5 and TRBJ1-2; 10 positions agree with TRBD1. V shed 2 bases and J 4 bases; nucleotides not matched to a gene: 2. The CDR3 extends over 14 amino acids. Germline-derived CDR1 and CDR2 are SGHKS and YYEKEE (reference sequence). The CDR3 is CASSFDRGPYGYTF. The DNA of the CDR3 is TGTGCCAGCAGCTTTGACAGGGGGCCCTATGGCTACACCTTC.

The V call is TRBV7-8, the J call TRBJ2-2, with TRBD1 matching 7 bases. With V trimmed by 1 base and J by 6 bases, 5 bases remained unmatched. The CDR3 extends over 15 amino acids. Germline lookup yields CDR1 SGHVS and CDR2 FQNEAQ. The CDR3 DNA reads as TGTGCCAGCAGCTTAGGGGACAGCCCCTCCGGGGAGCTGTTTTTT. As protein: CASSLGDSPSGELFF.

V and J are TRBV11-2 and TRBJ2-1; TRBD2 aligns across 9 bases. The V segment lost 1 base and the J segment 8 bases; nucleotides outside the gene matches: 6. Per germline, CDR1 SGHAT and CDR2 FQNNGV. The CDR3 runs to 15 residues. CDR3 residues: CASSLVPSGTDEQFF. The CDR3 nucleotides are TGTGCCAGCAGCTTAGTTCCTAGCGGGACGGATGAGCAGTTCTTC.

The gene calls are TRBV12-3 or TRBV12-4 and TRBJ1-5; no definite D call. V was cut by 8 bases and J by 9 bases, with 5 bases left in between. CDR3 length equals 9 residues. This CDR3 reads CASAWPQHF. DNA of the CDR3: TGTGCCAGCGCGTGGCCCCAGCATTTT.

The CDR3 DNA reads TGTGCCAGCAGCGTAGGGCAGCAACAAGAGACCCAGTACTTC. It translates to CASSVGQQQETQYF. This rearrangement joins TRBV9 to TRBJ2-5; D not certain. The V end was cut by 0 bases, the J end by 2 bases, with 8 bases between. Germline V lookup: CDR1 SGDLS, CDR2 YYNGEE. The CDR3 is 14 residues long.

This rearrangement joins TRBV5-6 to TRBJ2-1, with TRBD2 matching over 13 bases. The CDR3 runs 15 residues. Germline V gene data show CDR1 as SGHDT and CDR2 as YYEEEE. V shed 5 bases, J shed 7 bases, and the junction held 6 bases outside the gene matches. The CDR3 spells CASRLGLAGENEQFF. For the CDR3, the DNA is TGTGCCAGCAGACTCGGACTAGCGGGGGAAAATGAGCAGTTCTTC.